Given below is one T cell receptor (beta chain) in context. The data originate from a study of blood T cells in healthy people across ages. Together with a sample-barcoded 5' primer, a J-beta primer mix was included in a second PCR lasting about 7 to 12 cycles. TCRdb called the 5' RACE reads again in MiXCR, with one record for every CDR3 protein. The sample carries approximately 880,000 distinct CDR3 sequences, roughly 52% recorded once. V lost 4 bases and J 4 bases, leaving 15 bases between the germline ends. CDR1 is SGHRS, CDR2 YFSETQ, per germline. The CDR3 totals 14 residues. The receptor was isolated from a man aged 25-40 years in good health. Sequenced: blood. The rearrangement uses TRBV5-1 and TRBJ2-7; tentatively, D is TRBD1 (6 bases). The CDR3 DNA follows: TGCGCCAGCAGCCCAGGGGCCGAAGGGTACGAGCAGTACTTC. It encodes CASSPGAEGYEQYF.